A selection of T cell receptor beta chains follows, all from one sample in a study of control samples from healthy donors and cancer patients. Assay used: immunoSEQ multiplex PCR; TCRdb lists only in-frame clones, some missing. The table includes 85,000 to 90,000 clones, about nine tenths detected once. Sample: blood. The receptors come from a man in his thirties or forties in good health. Each CDR3 is given without its conserved first and last residue. The order of the fields is J gene, V gene, CDR3 protein.

j_call: TRBJ1-6
v_call: TRBV10-3
cdr3_aa: AISARTGENSPLH

j_call: TRBJ2-7
v_call: TRBV9
cdr3_aa: ASSGSGTVGYEQY

j_call: TRBJ1-2
v_call: TRBV9
cdr3_aa: ASSVEDRDYGYT

j_call: TRBJ1-1
v_call: TRBV27
cdr3_aa: ASSFADRASTEAF

j_call: TRBJ1-1
v_call: TRBV14
cdr3_aa: ASSLGRRNTEAF

j_call: TRBJ2-7
v_call: TRBV6-5
cdr3_aa: ASSRKPGQGGEQY

j_call: TRBJ2-3
v_call: TRBV19
cdr3_aa: ASSSPWSTDTQY

j_call: TRBJ1-1
v_call: TRBV28
cdr3_aa: ASSIKGTAVVEAF

j_call: TRBJ2-7
v_call: TRBV27
cdr3_aa: ASSLSWDRERAYEQY

j_call: TRBJ1-5
v_call: TRBV5-4
cdr3_aa: ASSPGQGSNQPQH

j_call: TRBJ2-5
v_call: TRBV12-3/TRBV12-4
cdr3_aa: ASTEDRGTTQY

j_call: TRBJ1-6
v_call: TRBV2
cdr3_aa: ASSPTTVPLH

j_call: TRBJ1-5
v_call: TRBV6-5
cdr3_aa: ASSRNRESNQPQH

j_call: TRBJ1-6
v_call: TRBV3-1/TRBV3-2
cdr3_aa: ASSQGGDSPLH

j_call: TRBJ2-1
v_call: TRBV9
cdr3_aa: ASSPRVGGEQF

j_call: TRBJ1-1
v_call: TRBV25-1
cdr3_aa: ASNGQGVGTEAF

j_call: TRBJ1-3
v_call: TRBV28
cdr3_aa: ASSLGDGPSGNTIY

j_call: TRBJ2-1
v_call: TRBV27
cdr3_aa: ASSLSGGAVNEQF

j_call: TRBJ1-1
v_call: TRBV6-5
cdr3_aa: ASIREGMNTEAF

j_call: TRBJ1-5
v_call: TRBV24-1
cdr3_aa: ATSEGQGSQPQH

j_call: TRBJ1-1
v_call: TRBV6-2/TRBV6-3
cdr3_aa: ASSWTGDTEAF

j_call: TRBJ2-1
v_call: TRBV5-1
cdr3_aa: ASSLGGSGVAYNEQF

j_call: TRBJ2-3
v_call: TRBV11-1
cdr3_aa: ASSLLTGGTDTQY

j_call: TRBJ1-4
v_call: TRBV24-1
cdr3_aa: ATSGPGQSGGEKLF

j_call: TRBJ1-1
v_call: TRBV24-1
cdr3_aa: ATSEGGNTEAF

j_call: TRBJ1-1
v_call: TRBV7-9
cdr3_aa: ASSLPDGENTEAF

j_call: TRBJ1-2
v_call: TRBV5-4
cdr3_aa: ASSLGVEGYT

j_call: TRBJ1-1
v_call: TRBV5-1
cdr3_aa: ASSLEAQGTEAF

j_call: TRBJ2-5
v_call: TRBV19
cdr3_aa: ASSPRLRETQY

j_call: TRBJ2-4
v_call: TRBV29-1
cdr3_aa: SASWSSGGAAKNIQY

j_call: TRBJ1-1
v_call: TRBV20-1
cdr3_aa: SASQGMNTEAF

j_call: TRBJ2-1
v_call: TRBV24-1
cdr3_aa: ATSEVTGQGSRNEQF

j_call: TRBJ2-1
v_call: TRBV18
cdr3_aa: ASSPLAGEYNEQF

j_call: TRBJ2-5
v_call: TRBV9
cdr3_aa: ASSVRGQGGETQY

j_call: TRBJ2-6
v_call: TRBV5-3
cdr3_aa: ARSYRTSGRSGANVLT

j_call: TRBJ1-1
v_call: TRBV5-1
cdr3_aa: ASSFTGAEAF

j_call: TRBJ2-1
v_call: TRBV5-5
cdr3_aa: ASSSSYEQF

j_call: TRBJ1-2
v_call: TRBV27
cdr3_aa: ASSLRGSGYT

j_call: TRBJ2-4
v_call: TRBV7-2
cdr3_aa: ASSGSGLAKNIQY

j_call: TRBJ2-5
v_call: TRBV18
cdr3_aa: ASSPPDETQY

j_call: TRBJ1-5
v_call: TRBV19
cdr3_aa: ASSIRQALLLNQPQH

j_call: TRBJ1-6
v_call: TRBV19
cdr3_aa: ASSTRTAGNSPLH

j_call: TRBJ1-6
v_call: TRBV19
cdr3_aa: ASSLRPGTGNNSPLH

j_call: TRBJ1-6
v_call: TRBV9
cdr3_aa: ASSPGQSGNSPLH

j_call: TRBJ2-3
v_call: TRBV10-3
cdr3_aa: AISERAGDDTQY

j_call: TRBJ1-1
v_call: TRBV6-5
cdr3_aa: ASSTGTGLAF

j_call: TRBJ2-7
v_call: TRBV28
cdr3_aa: ASSWTLQDYEQY

j_call: TRBJ2-7
v_call: TRBV11-1
cdr3_aa: ASSSDGYEQY

j_call: TRBJ2-5
v_call: TRBV6-5
cdr3_aa: ASSLTRQTSKTQY